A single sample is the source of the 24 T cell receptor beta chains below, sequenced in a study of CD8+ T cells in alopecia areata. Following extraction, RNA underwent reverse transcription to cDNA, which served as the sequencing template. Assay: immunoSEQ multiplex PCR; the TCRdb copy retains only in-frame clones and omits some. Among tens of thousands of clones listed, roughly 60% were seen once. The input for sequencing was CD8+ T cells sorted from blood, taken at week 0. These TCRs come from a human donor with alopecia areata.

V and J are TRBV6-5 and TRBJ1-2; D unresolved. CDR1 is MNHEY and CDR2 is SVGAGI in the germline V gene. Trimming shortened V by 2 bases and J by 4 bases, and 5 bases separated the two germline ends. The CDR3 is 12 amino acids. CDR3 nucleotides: TGTGCCAGCAGTTACGCGGGCTATGGCTACACCTTC. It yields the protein CASSYAGYGYTF.

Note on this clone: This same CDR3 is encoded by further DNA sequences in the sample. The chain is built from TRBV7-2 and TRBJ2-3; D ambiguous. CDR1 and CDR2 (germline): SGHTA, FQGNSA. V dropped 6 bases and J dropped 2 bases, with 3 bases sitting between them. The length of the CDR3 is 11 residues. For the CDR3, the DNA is TGTGCCAGCAGTTACACAGATACGCAGTATTTT. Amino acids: CASSYTDTQYF.

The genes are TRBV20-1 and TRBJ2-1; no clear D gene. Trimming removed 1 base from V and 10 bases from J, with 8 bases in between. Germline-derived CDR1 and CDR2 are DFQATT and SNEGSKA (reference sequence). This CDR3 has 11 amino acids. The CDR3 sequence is CSARVVGEQFF. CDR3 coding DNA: TGCAGTGCTAGAGTAGTAGGGGAGCAGTTCTTC.

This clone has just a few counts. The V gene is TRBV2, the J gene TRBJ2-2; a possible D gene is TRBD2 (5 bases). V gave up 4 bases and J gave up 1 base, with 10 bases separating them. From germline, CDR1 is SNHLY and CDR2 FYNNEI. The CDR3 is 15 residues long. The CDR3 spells CASSAGVWNTGELFF. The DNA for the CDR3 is TGTGCCAGCAGTGCCGGGGTTTGGAACACCGGGGAGCTGTTTTTT.

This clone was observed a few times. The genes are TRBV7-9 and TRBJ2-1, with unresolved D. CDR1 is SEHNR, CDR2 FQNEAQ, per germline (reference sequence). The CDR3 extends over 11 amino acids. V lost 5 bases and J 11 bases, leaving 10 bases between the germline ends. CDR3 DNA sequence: TGTGCCAGCAGCGTGGGAACCCAGCAGTTCTTC. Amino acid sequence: CASSVGTQQFF.

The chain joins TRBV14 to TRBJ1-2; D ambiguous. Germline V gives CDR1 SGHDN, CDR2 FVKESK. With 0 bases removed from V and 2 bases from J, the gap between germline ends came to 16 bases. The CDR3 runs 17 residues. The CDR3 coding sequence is TGTGCCAGCAGCCAAGACATATTCGCGGCAGCGAACTATGGCTACACCTTC. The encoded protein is CASSQDIFAAANYGYTF.

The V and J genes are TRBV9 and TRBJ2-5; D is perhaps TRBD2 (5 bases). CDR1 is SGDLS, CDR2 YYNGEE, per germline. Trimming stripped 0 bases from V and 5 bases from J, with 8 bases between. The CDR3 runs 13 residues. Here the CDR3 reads CASSVESGETQYF. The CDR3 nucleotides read TGTGCCAGCAGCGTAGAATCGGGGGAGACCCAGTACTTC.

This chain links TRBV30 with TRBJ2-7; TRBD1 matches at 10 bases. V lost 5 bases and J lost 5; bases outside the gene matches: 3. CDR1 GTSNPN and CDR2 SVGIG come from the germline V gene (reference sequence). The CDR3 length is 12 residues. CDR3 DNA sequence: TGTGCCTGGGGACAGGGGGGCGACGAGCAGTACTTC. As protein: CAWGQGGDEQYF.

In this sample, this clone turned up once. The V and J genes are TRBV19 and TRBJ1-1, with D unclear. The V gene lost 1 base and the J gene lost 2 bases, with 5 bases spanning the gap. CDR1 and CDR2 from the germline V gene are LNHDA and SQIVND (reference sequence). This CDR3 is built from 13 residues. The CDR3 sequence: CASSIGRNTEAFF. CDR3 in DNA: TGTGCCAGTAGTATAGGTCGTAACACTGAAGCTTTCTTT.

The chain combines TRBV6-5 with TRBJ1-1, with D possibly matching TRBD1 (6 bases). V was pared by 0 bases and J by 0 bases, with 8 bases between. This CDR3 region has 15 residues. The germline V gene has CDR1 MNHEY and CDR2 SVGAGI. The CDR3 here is CASSYSGAMNTEAFF. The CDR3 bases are TGTGCCAGCAGTTACTCGGGGGCCATGAACACTGAAGCTTTCTTT.

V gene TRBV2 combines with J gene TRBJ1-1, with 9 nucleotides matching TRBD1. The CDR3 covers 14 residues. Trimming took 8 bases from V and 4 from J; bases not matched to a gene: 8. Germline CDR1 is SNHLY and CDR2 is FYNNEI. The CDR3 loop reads CASGITGGFTEAFF. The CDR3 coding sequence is TGTGCCAGCGGAATAACAGGGGGCTTCACTGAAGCTTTCTTT.

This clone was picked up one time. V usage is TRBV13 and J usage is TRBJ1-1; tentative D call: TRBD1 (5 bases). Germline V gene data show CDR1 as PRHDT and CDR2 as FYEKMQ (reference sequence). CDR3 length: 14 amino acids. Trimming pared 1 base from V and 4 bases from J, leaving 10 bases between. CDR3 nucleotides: TGTGCCAGCAGCTTAGAGGGGAGGGGCACTGAAGCTTTCTTT. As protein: CASSLEGRGTEAFF.

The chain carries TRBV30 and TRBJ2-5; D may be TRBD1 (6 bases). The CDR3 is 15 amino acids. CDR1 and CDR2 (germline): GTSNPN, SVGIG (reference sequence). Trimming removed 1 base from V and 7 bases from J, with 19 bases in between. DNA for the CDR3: TGTGCCTGGAGTGCCCAGGGGACCCACTATGGGACCCAGTACTTC. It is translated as CAWSAQGTHYGTQYF.

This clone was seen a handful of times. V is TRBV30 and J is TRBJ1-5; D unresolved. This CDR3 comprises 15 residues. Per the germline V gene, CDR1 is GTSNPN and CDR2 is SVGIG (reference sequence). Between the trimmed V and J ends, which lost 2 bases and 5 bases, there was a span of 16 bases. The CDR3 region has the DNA TGTGCCTGGAGTAACCTTGAGACACTTTATCAGCCCCAGCATTTT. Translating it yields CAWSNLETLYQPQHF.

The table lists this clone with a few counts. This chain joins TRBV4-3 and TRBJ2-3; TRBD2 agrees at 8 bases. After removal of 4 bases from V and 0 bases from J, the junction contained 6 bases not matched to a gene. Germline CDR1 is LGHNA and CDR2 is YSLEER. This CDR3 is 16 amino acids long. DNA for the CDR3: TGCGCCAGCAGCCCCACTAGCGGAGGTAGCACAGATACGCAGTATTTT. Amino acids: CASSPTSGGSTDTQYF.

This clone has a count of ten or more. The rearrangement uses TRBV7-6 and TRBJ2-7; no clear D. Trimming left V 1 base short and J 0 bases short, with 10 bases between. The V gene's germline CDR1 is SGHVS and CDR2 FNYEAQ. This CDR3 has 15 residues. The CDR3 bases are TGTGCCAGCAGCTTAGATCCCACGTTCTCCTACGAGCAGTACTTC. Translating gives CASSLDPTFSYEQYF.

This chain's CDR3 is CASSLGYTEAFF. The CDR3 region has the DNA TGTGCCAGCAGCTTAGGCTACACTGAAGCTTTCTTT. This chain joins TRBV7-2 and TRBJ1-1; D uncertain. With 1 base removed from V and 3 bases from J, the gap between germline ends came to 3 bases. Per the germline V gene, CDR1 is SGHTA and CDR2 is FQGNSA. The CDR3 totals 12 residues.

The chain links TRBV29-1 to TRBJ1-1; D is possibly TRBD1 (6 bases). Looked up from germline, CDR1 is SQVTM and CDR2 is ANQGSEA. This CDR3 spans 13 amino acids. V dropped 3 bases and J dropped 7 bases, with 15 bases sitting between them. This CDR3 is CSVDSWGQGEAFF. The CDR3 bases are TGCAGCGTTGACTCCTGGGGGCAGGGTGAAGCTTTCTTT. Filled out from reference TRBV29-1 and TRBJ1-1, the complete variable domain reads SAVISQKPSRDICQRGTSLTIQCQVDSQVTMMFWYRQQPGQSLTLIATANQGSEATYESGFVIDKFPISRPNLTFSTLTVSNMSPEDSSIYLCSVDSWGQGEAFFGQGTRLTVV.

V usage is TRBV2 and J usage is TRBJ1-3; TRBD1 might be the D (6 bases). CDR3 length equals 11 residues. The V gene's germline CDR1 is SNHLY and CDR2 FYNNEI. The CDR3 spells CATGSGNTIYF. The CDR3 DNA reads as TGTGCGACAGGATCTGGAAACACCATATATTTT.

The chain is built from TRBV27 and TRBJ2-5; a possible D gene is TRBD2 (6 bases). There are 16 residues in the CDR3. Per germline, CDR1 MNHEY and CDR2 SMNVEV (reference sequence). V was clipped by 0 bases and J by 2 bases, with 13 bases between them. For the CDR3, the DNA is TGTGCCAGCAGTTTATCCCTCGCGGGGATACAAGAGACCCAGTACTTC. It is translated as CASSLSLAGIQETQYF.

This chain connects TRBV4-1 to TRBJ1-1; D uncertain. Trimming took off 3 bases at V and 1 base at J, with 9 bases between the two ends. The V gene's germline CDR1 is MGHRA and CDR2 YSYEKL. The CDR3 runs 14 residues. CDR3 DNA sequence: TGCGCCAGCAGCCAGTCGGCAGGGAACACTGAAGCTTTCTTT. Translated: CASSQSAGNTEAFF.

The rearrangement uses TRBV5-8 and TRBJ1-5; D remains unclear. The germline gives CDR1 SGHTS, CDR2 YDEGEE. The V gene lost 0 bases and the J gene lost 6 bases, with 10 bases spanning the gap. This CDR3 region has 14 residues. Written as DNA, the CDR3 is TGTGCCAGCAGCTTGGATAGGGTAGGTCAGCCCCAGCATTTT. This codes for CASSLDRVGQPQHF.

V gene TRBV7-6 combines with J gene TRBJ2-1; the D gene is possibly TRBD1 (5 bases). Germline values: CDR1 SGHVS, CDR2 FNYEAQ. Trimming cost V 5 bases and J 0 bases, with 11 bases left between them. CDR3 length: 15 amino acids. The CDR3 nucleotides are TGTGCCAGCAGCACAGGACCGAGCTCCTACAATGAGCAGTTCTTC. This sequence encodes CASSTGPSSYNEQFF.

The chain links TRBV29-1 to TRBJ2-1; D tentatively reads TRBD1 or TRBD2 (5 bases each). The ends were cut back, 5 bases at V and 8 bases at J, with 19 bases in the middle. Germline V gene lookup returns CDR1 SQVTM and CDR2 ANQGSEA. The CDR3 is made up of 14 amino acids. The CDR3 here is CSVRGLGGHDEQFF. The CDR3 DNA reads TGCAGCGTTCGGGGCTTAGGAGGCCACGATGAGCAGTTCTTC.